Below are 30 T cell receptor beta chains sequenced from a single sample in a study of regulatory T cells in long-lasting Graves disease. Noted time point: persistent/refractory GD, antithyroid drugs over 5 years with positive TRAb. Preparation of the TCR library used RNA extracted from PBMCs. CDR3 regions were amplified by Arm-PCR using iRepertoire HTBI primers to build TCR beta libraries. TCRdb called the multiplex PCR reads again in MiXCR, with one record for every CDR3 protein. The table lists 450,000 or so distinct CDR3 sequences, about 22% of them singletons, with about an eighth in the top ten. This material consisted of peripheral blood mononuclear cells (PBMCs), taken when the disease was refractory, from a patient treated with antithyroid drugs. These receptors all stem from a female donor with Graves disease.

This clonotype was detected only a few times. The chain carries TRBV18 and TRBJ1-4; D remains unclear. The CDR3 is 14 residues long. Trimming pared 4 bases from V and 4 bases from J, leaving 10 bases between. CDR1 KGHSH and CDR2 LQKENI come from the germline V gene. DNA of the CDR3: TGTGCCAGCTCACAACGAGATAATAATGAAAAACTGTTTTTT. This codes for CASSQRDNNEKLFF.

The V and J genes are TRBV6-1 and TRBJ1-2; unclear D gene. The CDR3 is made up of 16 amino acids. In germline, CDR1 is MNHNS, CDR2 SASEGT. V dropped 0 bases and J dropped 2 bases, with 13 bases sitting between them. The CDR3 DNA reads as TGTGCCAGCAGTGAAGCATTGAGAGGCCAGAACTATGGCTACACCTTC. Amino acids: CASSEALRGQNYGYTF.

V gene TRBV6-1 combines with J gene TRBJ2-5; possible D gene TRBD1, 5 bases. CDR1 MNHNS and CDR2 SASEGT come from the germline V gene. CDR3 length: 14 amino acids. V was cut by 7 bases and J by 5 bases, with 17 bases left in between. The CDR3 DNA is TGTGCCAGCACCGACCGGACCCCAGGGGAGACCCAGTACTTC. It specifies CASTDRTPGETQYF.

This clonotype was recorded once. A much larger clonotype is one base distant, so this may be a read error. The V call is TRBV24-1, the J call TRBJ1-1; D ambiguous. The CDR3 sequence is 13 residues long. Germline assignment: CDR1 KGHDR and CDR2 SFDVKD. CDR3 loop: CTTSARFGTEAFF. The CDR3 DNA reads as TGTACCACCAGTGCGCGGTTTGGCACTGAAGCTTTCTTT.

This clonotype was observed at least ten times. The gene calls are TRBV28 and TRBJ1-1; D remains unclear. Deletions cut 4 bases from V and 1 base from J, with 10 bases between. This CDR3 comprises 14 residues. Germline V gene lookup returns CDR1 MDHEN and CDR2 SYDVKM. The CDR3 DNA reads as TGTGCCAGCAGTTCGCAACCTAAGAACACTGAAGCTTTCTTT. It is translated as CASSSQPKNTEAFF.

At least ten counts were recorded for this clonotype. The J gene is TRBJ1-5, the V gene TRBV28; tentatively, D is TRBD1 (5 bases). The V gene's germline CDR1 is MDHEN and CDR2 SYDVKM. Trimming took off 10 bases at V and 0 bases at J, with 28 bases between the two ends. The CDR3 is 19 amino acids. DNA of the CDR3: TGTGCCAAAGCGGGGACCGAGAATTCTTTAAGCGATAGCAATCAGCCCCAGCATTTT. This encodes CAKAGTENSLSDSNQPQHF.

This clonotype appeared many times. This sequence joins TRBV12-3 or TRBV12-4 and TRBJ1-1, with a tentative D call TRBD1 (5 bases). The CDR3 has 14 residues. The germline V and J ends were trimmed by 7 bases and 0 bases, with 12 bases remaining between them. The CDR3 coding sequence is TGTGCCAGCACCCTACAGGCTCTGAACACTGAAGCTTTCTTT. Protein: CASTLQALNTEAFF.

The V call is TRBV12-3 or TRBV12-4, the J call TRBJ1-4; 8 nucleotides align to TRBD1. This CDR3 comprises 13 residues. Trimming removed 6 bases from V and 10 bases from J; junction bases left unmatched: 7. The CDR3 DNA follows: TGTGCCAGCAGCCGCGGACAGGGAAGAAAACTGTTTTTT. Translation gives CASSRGQGRKLFF.

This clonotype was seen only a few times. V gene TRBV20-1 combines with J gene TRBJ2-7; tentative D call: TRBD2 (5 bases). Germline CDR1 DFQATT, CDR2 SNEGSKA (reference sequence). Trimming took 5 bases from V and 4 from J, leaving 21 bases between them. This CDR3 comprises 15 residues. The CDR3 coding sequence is TGCAGTGCTCGGCGGGCCCCGTCCCTGGATTACGAGCAGTACTTC. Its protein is CSARRAPSLDYEQYF.

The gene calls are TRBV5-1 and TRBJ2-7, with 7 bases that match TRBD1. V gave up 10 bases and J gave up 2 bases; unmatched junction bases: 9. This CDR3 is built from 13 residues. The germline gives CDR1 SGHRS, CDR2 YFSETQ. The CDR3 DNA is TGCGCCTGCCGCAGGACAGGAACCTACGAGCAGTACTTC. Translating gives CACRRTGTYEQYF. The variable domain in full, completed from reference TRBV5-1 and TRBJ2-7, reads KAGVTQTPRYLIKTRGQQVTLSCSPISGHRSVSWYQQTPGQGLQFLFEYFSETQRNKGNFPGRFSGRQFSNSRSEMNVSTLELGDSALYLCACRRTGTYEQYFGPGTRLTVT.

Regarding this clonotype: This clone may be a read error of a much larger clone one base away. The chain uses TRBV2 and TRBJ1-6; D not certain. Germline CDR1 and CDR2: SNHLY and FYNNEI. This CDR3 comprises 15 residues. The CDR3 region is CAGSGGGMTNSPLHF. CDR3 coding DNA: TGTGCCGGCAGCGGCGGCGGGATGACGAATTCACCCCTCCACTTT.

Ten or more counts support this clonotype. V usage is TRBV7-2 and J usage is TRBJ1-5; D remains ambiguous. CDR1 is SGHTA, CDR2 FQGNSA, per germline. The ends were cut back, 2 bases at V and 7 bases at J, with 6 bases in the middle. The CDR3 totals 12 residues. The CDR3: CASSLNAQPQHF. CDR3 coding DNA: TGTGCCAGCAGCTTAAATGCACAGCCCCAGCATTTT.

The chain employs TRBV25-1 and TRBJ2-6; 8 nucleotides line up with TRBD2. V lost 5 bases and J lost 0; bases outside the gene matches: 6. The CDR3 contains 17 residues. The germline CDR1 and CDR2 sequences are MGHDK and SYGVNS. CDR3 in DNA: TGTGCCAGCAGTTCAGGCGGGGGGCTCTCTGGGGCCAACGTCCTGACTTTC. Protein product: CASSSGGGLSGANVLTF.

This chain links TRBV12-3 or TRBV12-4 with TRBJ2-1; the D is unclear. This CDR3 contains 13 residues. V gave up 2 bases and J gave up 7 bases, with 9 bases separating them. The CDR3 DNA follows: TGTGCCAGCAGTTTAAACAGTAAAAATGAGCAGTTCTTC. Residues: CASSLNSKNEQFF.

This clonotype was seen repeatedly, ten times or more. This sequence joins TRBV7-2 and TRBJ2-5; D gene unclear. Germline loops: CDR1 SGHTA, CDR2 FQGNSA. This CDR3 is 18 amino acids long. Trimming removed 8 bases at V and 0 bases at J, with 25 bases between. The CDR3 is CASPKVGCTEFYQETQYF. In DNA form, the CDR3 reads TGTGCCAGCCCCAAAGTTGGATGCACAGAGTTTTACCAAGAGACCCAGTACTTC. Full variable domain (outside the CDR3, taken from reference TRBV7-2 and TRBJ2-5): GAGVSQSPSNKVTEKGKDVELRCDPISGHTALYWYRQSLGQGLEFLIYFQGNSAPDKSGLPSDRFSAERTGGSVSTLTIQRTQQEDSAVYLCASPKVGCTEFYQETQYFGPGTRLLVL.

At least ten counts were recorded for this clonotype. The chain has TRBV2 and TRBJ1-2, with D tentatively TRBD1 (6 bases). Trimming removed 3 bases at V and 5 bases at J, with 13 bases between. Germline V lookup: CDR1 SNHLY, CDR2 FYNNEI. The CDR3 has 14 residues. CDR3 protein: CASSEEYREYGYTF. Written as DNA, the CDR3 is TGTGCCAGCAGTGAGGAGTACAGGGAGTATGGCTACACCTTC.

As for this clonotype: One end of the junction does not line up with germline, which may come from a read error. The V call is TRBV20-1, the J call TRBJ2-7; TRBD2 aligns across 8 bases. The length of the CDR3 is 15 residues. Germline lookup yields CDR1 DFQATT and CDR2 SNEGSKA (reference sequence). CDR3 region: CSARDIGGAFYEQYF. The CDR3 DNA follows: TGCAGTGCCAGAGATATCGGGGGGGCCTTCTACGAGCAGTACTTC.

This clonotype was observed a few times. DNA of the CDR3: TGCAGTGCTAGCGTGGCGGGAGGGGACTACGAGCAGTACTTC. It codes for CSASVAGGDYEQYF. The chain has TRBV20-1 and TRBJ2-7; the match to TRBD2 covers 9 bases. V lost 3 bases to trimming and J lost 3 bases; unmatched junction nucleotides: 6. Germline loops: CDR1 DFQATT, CDR2 SNEGSKA (reference sequence). This CDR3 is 14 amino acids long.

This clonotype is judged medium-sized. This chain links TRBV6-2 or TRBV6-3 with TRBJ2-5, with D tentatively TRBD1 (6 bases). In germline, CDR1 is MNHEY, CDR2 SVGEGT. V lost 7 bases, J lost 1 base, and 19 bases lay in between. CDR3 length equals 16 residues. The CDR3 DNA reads TGTGCCAGCAATCGTGCAACTGGGACATTCCAAGAGACCCAGTACTTC. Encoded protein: CASNRATGTFQETQYF.

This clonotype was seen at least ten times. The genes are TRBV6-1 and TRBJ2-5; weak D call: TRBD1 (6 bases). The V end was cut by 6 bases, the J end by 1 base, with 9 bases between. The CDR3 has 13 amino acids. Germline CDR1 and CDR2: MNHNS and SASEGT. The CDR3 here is CASRGHLQETQYF. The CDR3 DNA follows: TGTGCCAGCAGGGGACACCTCCAAGAGACCCAGTACTTC.

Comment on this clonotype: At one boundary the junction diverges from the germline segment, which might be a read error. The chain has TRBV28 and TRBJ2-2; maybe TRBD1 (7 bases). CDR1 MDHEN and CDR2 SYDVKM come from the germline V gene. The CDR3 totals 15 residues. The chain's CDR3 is CASTPPDRATGGLFF. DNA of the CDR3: TGTGCCAGCACCCCCCCAGACAGGGCGACCGGGGGGCTGTTTTTT.

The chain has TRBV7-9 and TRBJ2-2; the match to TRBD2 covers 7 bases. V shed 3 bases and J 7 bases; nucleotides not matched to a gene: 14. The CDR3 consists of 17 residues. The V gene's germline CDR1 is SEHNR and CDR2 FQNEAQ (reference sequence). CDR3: CASSFTGRARGSGELFF. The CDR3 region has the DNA TGTGCCAGCAGCTTCACGGGGAGGGCCCGAGGAAGCGGGGAGCTGTTTTTT.

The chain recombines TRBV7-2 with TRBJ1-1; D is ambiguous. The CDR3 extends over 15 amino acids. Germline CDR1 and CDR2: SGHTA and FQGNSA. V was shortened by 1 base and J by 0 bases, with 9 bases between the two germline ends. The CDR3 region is CASSLDRGLNTEAFF. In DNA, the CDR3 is TGTGCCAGCAGCTTAGACCGGGGTTTGAACACTGAAGCTTTCTTT.

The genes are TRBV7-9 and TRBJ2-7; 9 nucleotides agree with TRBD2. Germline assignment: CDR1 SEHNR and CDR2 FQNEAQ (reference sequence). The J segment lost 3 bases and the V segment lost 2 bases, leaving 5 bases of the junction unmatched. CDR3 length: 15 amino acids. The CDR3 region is CASSLLGGRVYEQYF. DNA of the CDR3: TGTGCCAGCAGCTTATTGGGCGGGAGGGTCTACGAGCAGTACTTC. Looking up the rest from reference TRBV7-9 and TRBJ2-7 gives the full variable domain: DTGVSQNPRHKITKRGQNVTFRCDPISEHNRLYWYRQTLGQGPEFLTYFQNEAQLEKSRLLSDRFSAERPKGSFSTLEIQRTEQGDSAMYLCASSLLGGRVYEQYFGPGTRLTVT.

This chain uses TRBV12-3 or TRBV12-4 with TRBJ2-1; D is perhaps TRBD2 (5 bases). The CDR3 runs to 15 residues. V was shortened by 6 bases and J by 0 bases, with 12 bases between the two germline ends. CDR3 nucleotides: TGTGCCAGCAGGGAAACGGGGAGCTCCTACAATGAGCAGTTCTTC. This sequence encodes CASRETGSSYNEQFF.

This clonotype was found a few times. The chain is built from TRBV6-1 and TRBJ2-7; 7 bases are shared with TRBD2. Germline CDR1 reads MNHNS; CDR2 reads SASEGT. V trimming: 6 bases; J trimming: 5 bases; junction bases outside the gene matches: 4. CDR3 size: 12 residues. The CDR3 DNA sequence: TGTGCCAGCAGCCGAACTAGCGACGAGCAGTACTTC. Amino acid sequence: CASSRTSDEQYF.

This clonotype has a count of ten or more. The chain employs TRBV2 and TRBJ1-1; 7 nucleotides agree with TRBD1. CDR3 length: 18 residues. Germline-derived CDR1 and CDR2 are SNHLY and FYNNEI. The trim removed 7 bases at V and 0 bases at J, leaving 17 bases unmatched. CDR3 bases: TGTGCCAGCAAGAAACTCCCCGGGACAGAATTTATGAACACTGAAGCTTTCTTT. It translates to CASKKLPGTEFMNTEAFF.

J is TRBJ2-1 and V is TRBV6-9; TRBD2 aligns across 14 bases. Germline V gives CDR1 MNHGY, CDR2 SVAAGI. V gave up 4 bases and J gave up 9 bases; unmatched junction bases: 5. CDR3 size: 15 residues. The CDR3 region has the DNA TGTGCCAGCAGTTCGACTAGCGGGGGGGCCACTGAGCAGTTCTTC. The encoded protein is CASSSTSGGATEQFF.

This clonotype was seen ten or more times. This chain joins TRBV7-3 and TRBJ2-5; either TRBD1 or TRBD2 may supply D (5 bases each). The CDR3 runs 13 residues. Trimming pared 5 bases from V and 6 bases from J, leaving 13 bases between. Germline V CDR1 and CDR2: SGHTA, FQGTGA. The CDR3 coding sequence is TGTGCCAGCAGCGCCGGGACGGATCAGACCCAGTACTTC. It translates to CASSAGTDQTQYF.

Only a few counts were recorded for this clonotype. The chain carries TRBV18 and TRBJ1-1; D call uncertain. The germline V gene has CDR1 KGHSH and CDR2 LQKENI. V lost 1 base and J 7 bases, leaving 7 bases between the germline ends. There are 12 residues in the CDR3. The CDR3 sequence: CASSPLEGEAFF. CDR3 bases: TGTGCCAGCTCACCACTTGAGGGTGAAGCTTTCTTT.